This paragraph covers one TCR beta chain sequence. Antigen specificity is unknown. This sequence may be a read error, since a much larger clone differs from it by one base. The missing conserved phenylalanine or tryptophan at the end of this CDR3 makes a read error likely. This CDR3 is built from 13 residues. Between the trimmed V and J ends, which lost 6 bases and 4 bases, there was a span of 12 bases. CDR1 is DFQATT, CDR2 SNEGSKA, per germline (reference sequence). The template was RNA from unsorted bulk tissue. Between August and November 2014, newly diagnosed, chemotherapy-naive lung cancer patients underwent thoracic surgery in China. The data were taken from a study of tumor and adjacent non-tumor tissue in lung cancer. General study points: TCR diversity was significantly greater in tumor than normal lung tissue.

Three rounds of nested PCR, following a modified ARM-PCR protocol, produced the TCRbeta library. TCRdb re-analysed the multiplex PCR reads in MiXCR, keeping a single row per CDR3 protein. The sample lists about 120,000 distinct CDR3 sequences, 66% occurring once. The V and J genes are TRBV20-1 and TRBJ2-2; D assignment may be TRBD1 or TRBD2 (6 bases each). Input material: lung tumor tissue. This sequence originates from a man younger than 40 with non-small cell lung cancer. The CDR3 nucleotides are TGCAGTGCCCAACAGGGAGGCACCGGGGAGCTGTTTTAT. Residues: CSAQQGGTGELFY.